One T cell receptor (beta chain) is described in this entry. The target of this receptor is not known. A much bigger clone sits one base away, suggesting this may be a read error. This specimen comes from a study of tumor and adjacent non-tumor tissue in lung cancer (dated by TCRdb to the late 2010s). Study-wide context: Patients with adenocarcinoma (over 11), squamous cell carcinoma (2) and small cell lung cancer (1) were included in the cohort. Ages among the 15 or so patients ranged from about 30 to 80 years, there were approximately 10 men and 5 women, and disease was at TNM stage I to III. In total, sequencing yielded over 95 million productive TCRbeta reads, which works out to an average of approximately 4.2 million reads per sample. The study compared bulk TCRbeta repertoires between lung tumor tissue and matched distant non-tumor lung tissue from some 14 lung cancer patients. TCRbeta CDR3 sequencing was performed on roughly 32 paired specimens, with one tumor sample and one normal lung sample collected per patient. Study-level results and caveats: Neither the sequencing platform nor unique molecular identifiers are mentioned in the methods. Significantly higher TCR diversity (inverse Simpson) was observed in tumor tissue than in normal lung tissue (approximately 430 vs 150, P = 0.0075, Mann-Whitney U test). Significantly higher TCR diversity was found in younger patients, and higher tumor TCR diversity was associated with shorter overall and disease-free survival. Only roughly 16 patients were in the cohort, and the authors stated that larger samples and more detailed clinical data are needed. Peripheral blood was not sequenced, so blood TCRbeta repertoires were not examined in the lung cancer patients of the study. The top 100 clones made up a significantly larger cumulative share of the repertoire in normal lung than in tumor tissue.

RNA was extracted from bulk unsorted tissue and checked for quality with a NanoDrop ND-1000 and an Agilent 2100. Distant non-tumor tissue taken more than 3 cm from the tumor edge was used as the normal lung sample. All donors had newly diagnosed lung cancer, had not received prior chemotherapy, and were admitted for thoracic surgery in China between August and November 2014. The study excluded patients who had received radiotherapy or chemotherapy before or who had another cancer at the same time. Pieces of surgical tissue measuring about 1-2 cm3 were kept in RNAlater solution and held at -80 degrees C until needed. The protocol used for the library was multiplex PCR. This sample was sequenced with an Illumina HiSeq 2500. TCRbeta libraries were constructed through three rounds of nested PCR with primers (Table S4) according to protocols modified from ARM-PCR. Before sequencing, PCR products of 200-500 bp were cut from the gel and purified using the QIAquick gel extraction kit. Processing in the source paper ran as follows. Reads were cleaned using Trimmomatic, were merged into complete CDR3 sequences using FLASH, and were assigned to V(D)J germline segments using MiTCR. Clonal diversity was calculated as the inverse Simpson's index using VDJtools. In-frame sequences lacking a premature stop codon were counted as productive reads. TCRdb handled the public reads itself, with Q25 trimming in fastp and clone calling in MiXCR, and kept productive beta chains. Rows merge per CDR3 protein into single entries with the most common DNA and genes. The authors' filters were not applied to this entry. This sample lists about 110,000 distinct CDR3 sequences; 62% were detected once. The top ten clones comprise around 19% of the sample.

The CDR3 goes from the cysteine to the phenylalanine over 13 residues. Only the CDR3 portion is preserved as DNA: 39 bases, with reading frame beginning at the first base. The junction shows trimming of 5 bases on V and 13 bases on J, plus 18 bases between the germline ends. The chain links TRBV12-3 or TRBV12-4 with TRBJ1-3, and perhaps TRBD1 as D gene, on 6 matching bases. This clonotype was sampled from a man aged 55 to 70 with non-small cell lung cancer. Sequencing used distant non-tumor lung tissue. For the CDR3, the sequence is CASSLGLGAEIYF. The sequenced DNA: TGTGCCAGCAGTCTTGGACTGGGGGCTGAAATATATTTT.